One and the same sample provided the 15 T cell receptor beta chains below, sequenced in a study of graft-versus-host responses after intestinal transplantation. Produced via immunoSEQ multiplex PCR; TCRdb's table is partial and in-frame only. The sample comprises 75,000 to 100,000 clones, roughly 91% of which are singletons, and roughly 0.2% rests with the top ten. Their recognized antigens are unknown. Specimen: unstimulated CD4+ T cells sorted from spleen or lymph node cells, collected before transplant. These receptors came from a human donor who was the organ donor for an intestinal transplant.

This chain links TRBV27 with TRBJ2-3; 10 bases align to TRBD2. Unmatched junction bases numbered 8, after V lost 4 bases and J lost 7 bases. This CDR3 region has 15 residues. Germline loops: CDR1 MNHEY, CDR2 SMNVEV (reference sequence). The chain's CDR3 is CASSSSGGMPHTQYF. In DNA form, the CDR3 reads TGTGCCAGCAGTTCTAGCGGGGGTATGCCCCATACGCAGTATTTT.

The chain combines TRBV27 with TRBJ2-6, with TRBD2 matching 10 bases. Germline CDR1 MNHEY, CDR2 SMNVEV (reference sequence). CDR3 length: 16 residues. V was pared by 4 bases and J by 3 bases, with 3 bases of the junction left unmatched. The CDR3 protein is CASSSGLAFGANVLTF. The CDR3 nucleotides read TGTGCCAGCAGTTCGGGACTAGCGTTTGGGGCCAACGTCCTGACTTTC. Complete variable domain (other parts from reference TRBV27 and TRBJ2-6): EAQVTQNPRYLITVTGKKLTVTCSQNMNHEYMSWYRQDPGLGLRQIYYSMNVEVTDKGDVPEGYKVSRKEKRNFPLILESPSPNQTSLYFCASSSGLAFGANVLTFGAGSRLTVL.

The V and J genes are TRBV4-1 and TRBJ1-2, with a tentative D call TRBD1 (5 bases). The germline V and J ends were trimmed by 0 bases and 6 bases, with 26 bases remaining between them. Germline V gives CDR1 MGHRA, CDR2 YSYEKL. This CDR3 has 19 residues. CDR3 protein: CASSQEGGTGRAGENGYTF. For the CDR3, the DNA is TGCGCCAGCAGCCAAGAGGGTGGTACGGGGAGGGCGGGGGAGAATGGCTACACCTTC.

V is TRBV7-3 and J is TRBJ1-6, with TRBD1 matching 7 bases. This CDR3 is built from 15 residues. The V and J ends lost 3 bases and 14 bases, in that order; junction bases with no gene match: 13. Germline CDR1 SGHTA, CDR2 FQGTGA. The CDR3 bases are TGTGCCAGCAGCTTTTCGAAGGGGGCGCGAAGGGCCCTCCACTTT. Protein: CASSFSKGARRALHF.

The chain carries TRBV7-3 and TRBJ2-5, with 8 bases matching TRBD2. The junction had 4 bases not matched to a gene; V was cut back by 0 bases and J by 4 bases. Germline lookup yields CDR1 SGHTA and CDR2 FQGTGA. The CDR3 totals 15 residues. The CDR3 spells CASSLTRGGIETQYF. The DNA for the CDR3 is TGTGCCAGCAGCTTAACCCGGGGGGGAATAGAGACCCAGTACTTC.

The gene calls are TRBV19 and TRBJ2-6, with a tentative D call TRBD2 (6 bases). The germline V and J ends were trimmed by 4 bases and 4 bases, with 17 bases remaining between them. The CDR3 consists of 17 residues. CDR1 and CDR2 (germline): LNHDA, SQIVND (reference sequence). The CDR3 DNA sequence: TGTGCCAGTAGTACCATTGGGGAGGCTCTGGGGGCCAACGTCCTGACTTTC. Protein product: CASSTIGEALGANVLTF.

V usage is TRBV2 and J usage is TRBJ2-7, with D possibly being TRBD2 (6 bases). This CDR3 spans 15 amino acids. The V gene's germline CDR1 is SNHLY and CDR2 FYNNEI. Trimming stripped 2 bases from V and 2 bases from J, with 13 bases between. Here the CDR3 DNA reads TGTGCCAGCAGTGAACCGTGGAGGGAGACCTACGAGCAGTACTTC. This sequence encodes CASSEPWRETYEQYF.

This clone was recorded once. This chain uses TRBV9 with TRBJ2-3; D gene ambiguous. The CDR3 consists of 15 residues. CDR1 SGDLS and CDR2 YYNGEE come from the germline V gene. V was trimmed by 0 bases and J by 1 base, leaving 9 bases between them. The CDR3 sequence: CASSVDPSRTDTQYF. The CDR3 region has the DNA TGTGCCAGCAGCGTAGACCCGAGCCGCACAGATACGCAGTATTTT.

The chain joins TRBV5-4 to TRBJ2-3, with TRBD2 as a possible D gene (5 bases). V was clipped by 4 bases and J by 0 bases, with 15 bases between them. CDR1 and CDR2 from the germline V gene are SGHNT and YYREEE (reference sequence). The CDR3 sequence is 16 residues long. CDR3 region: CASSVQAASSTDTQYF. CDR3 DNA sequence: TGTGCCAGCAGCGTCCAAGCGGCGTCTAGCACAGATACGCAGTATTTT. The full variable domain, in which reference TRBV5-4 and TRBJ2-3 provide the parts outside the CDR3, is ETGVTQSPTHLIKTRGQQVTLRCSSQSGHNTVSWYQQALGQGPQFIFQYYREEENGRGNFPPRFSGLQFPNYSSELNVNALELDDSALYLCASSVQAASSTDTQYFGPGTRLTVL.

V and J are TRBV12-5 and TRBJ2-6; D might be TRBD2 (5 bases). The CDR3 runs to 16 residues. V was pared by 5 bases and J by 2 bases, with 13 bases between. Germline V CDR1 and CDR2: LGHNT, FRNRAP. As DNA, the CDR3 is TGTGCTAGTGGTACGGGGATGGTGACTGGGGCCAACGTCCTGACTTTC. Translation: CASGTGMVTGANVLTF.

The chain couples TRBV6-5 to TRBJ1-5, with D hard to call. The CDR3 totals 15 residues. V was cut by 0 bases and J by 3 bases, with 9 bases left in between. Germline CDR1 reads MNHEY; CDR2 reads SVGAGI. CDR3 sequence reads: CASSYSRGHNQPQHF. CDR3 nucleotides: TGTGCCAGCAGTTACTCCCGGGGTCACAATCAGCCCCAGCATTTT.

This clone came up once. The V call is TRBV11-2, the J call TRBJ1-2; TRBD1 aligns across 8 bases. Germline values: CDR1 SGHAT, CDR2 FQNNGV. The CDR3 has 18 amino acids. After removal of 5 bases from V and 5 bases from J, the junction contained 19 bases not matched to a gene. CDR3 sequence: CASSPTLGYRDRPYGYTF. Written as DNA, the CDR3 is TGTGCCAGCAGCCCCACTTTAGGCTACCGGGACAGGCCTTATGGCTACACCTTC.

The CDR3 DNA sequence: TGTGCCAGCAGCTTCAACAGGGGGCAATCCGAGCAGTACTTC. This sequence encodes CASSFNRGQSEQYF. The chain has TRBV7-2 and TRBJ2-7; 9 bases align to TRBD1. CDR3 length: 14 amino acids. V was clipped by 3 bases and J by 6 bases; unmatched bases: 6. CDR1 and CDR2 from the germline V gene are SGHTA and FQGNSA.

The chain combines TRBV7-9 with TRBJ1-6; 8 nucleotides agree with TRBD1. This CDR3 is 15 amino acids long. Germline V CDR1 and CDR2: SEHNR, FQNEAQ (reference sequence). J lost 7 bases, V lost 5 bases, and 7 bases had no gene match. This chain's CDR3 is CASSPGQGTNSPLHF. CDR3 sequence (DNA): TGTGCCAGCAGCCCCGGACAGGGCACAAATTCACCCCTCCACTTT. The full variable domain, its missing parts supplied by reference TRBV7-9 and TRBJ1-6, is DTGVSQNPRHKITKRGQNVTFRCDPISEHNRLYWYRQTLGQGPEFLTYFQNEAQLEKSRLLSDRFSAERPKGSFSTLEIQRTEQGDSAMYLCASSPGQGTNSPLHFGNGTRLTVT.

The genes are TRBV7-2 and TRBJ2-1; D is ambiguous. This CDR3 region has 13 residues. Germline loops: CDR1 SGHTA, CDR2 FQGNSA. Trimming shortened V by 2 bases and J by 7 bases, and 9 bases separated the two germline ends. This chain's CDR3 is CASSLSFSNEQFF. The CDR3 bases are TGTGCCAGCAGCTTATCTTTCTCGAATGAGCAGTTCTTC.